One and the same sample provided the 18 T cell receptor beta chains below, sequenced in a study of CXCR3-negative and CXCR3-positive naive CD8 T cells. cDNA libraries for TRB were generated by 5' RACE incorporating UMI labels. TCRdb re-analyzed the 5' RACE reads; it lists each CDR3 protein once, without DNA. The sample table includes roughly 26,000 distinct CDR3 sequences. The sample was naive CXCR3- CD8+ T cells from blood. Documented subset: CD45RO-CCR7+CD27+CD95- naive CD8+ T cells lacking CXCR3 (TNR3-). Receptors originate from a human donor in good health. Some clones in this sample may be carry-over from other donors' samples.

The chain links TRBV29-1 to TRBJ2-3; TCRdb lists TRBD2, though no DNA is available to test this call. This CDR3 has 14 amino acids. Germline V gene sequence: CDR1 SQVTM, CDR2 ANQGSEA. CDR3: CSVKGGPENVGQYF.

This chain joins TRBV7-2 and TRBJ2-2; lacking DNA, the TRBD1 call made by TCRdb goes unchecked. The CDR3 covers 15 residues. In germline, CDR1 is SGHTA, CDR2 FQGNSA. The CDR3 is CASSRAGGHRGELFF.

The chain joins TRBV12-3 or TRBV12-4 to TRBJ2-1. The CDR3 contains 11 residues. This CDR3 is CASRAYNEQFF.

The chain links TRBV11-2 to TRBJ2-5. Per the germline V gene, CDR1 is SGHAT and CDR2 is FQNNGV. The CDR3 has 15 amino acids. The CDR3 loop is CASSSIVGQQETQYF.

The chain recombines TRBV29-1 with TRBJ1-2. Germline values: CDR1 SQVTM, CDR2 ANQGSEA. The CDR3 extends over 11 amino acids. CDR3 sequence reads: CSTQLDSGYTF.

This chain links TRBV7-9 with TRBJ1-1; the D call of TRBD1 rests on TCRdb alone, since no DNA is present to check it. CDR3 length: 15 amino acids. CDR1 SEHNR and CDR2 FQNEAQ come from the germline V gene (reference sequence). CDR3: CASSLERTGVTEAFF.

The chain links TRBV7-9 to TRBJ1-4. The CDR3 is 12 amino acids. CDR1 and CDR2 (germline): SEHNR, FQNEAQ (reference sequence). The CDR3: CASRWASEKLFF.

V usage is TRBV7-2 and J usage is TRBJ2-1. In germline, CDR1 is SGHTA, CDR2 FQGNSA. The CDR3 runs to 12 residues. CDR3 loop: CASRPDSNEQFF.

This chain links TRBV6-2 or TRBV6-3 with TRBJ2-3. Germline CDR1 MNHEY, CDR2 SVGEGT. The CDR3 is 11 residues long. CDR3 sequence reads: CASSYWGTQYF.

This chain links TRBV29-1 with TRBJ2-6; lacking DNA, the TRBD1 call made by TCRdb goes unchecked. Germline CDR1 is SQVTM and CDR2 is ANQGSEA. The CDR3 consists of 15 residues. The CDR3 spells CSVGDTVAGANVLTF.

V usage is TRBV5-1 and J usage is TRBJ2-3; there is no DNA to check the TCRdb D call of TRBD2. This CDR3 has 18 amino acids. Germline V CDR1 and CDR2: SGHRS, YFSETQ. The CDR3 region is CASSLKLAGGLSTDTQYF.

This chain connects TRBV29-1 to TRBJ1-1; the D call of TRBD1 rests on TCRdb alone, since no DNA is present to check it. Germline CDR1 is SQVTM and CDR2 is ANQGSEA. The CDR3 consists of 15 residues. The CDR3 loop is CSVDLYRDRVTEAFF.

The chain uses TRBV20-1 and TRBJ1-5. The CDR3 totals 13 residues. Germline-derived CDR1 and CDR2 are DFQATT and SNEGSKA (reference sequence). The CDR3 is CTGRSSGNQPQHF.

The gene calls are TRBV7-9 and TRBJ2-7. CDR1 and CDR2 from the germline V gene are SEHNR and FQNEAQ (reference sequence). The CDR3 sequence is 14 residues long. CDR3 region: CASSLPLSSYEQYF.

The chain recombines TRBV28 with TRBJ2-7; TCRdb proposes TRBD1, but this gene call is untestable without DNA. Germline-derived CDR1 and CDR2 are MDHEN and SYDVKM. The CDR3 loop spans 17 amino acids. The CDR3 spells CASSLYRDRVSYYEQYF. Based on the CDR3 plus reference TRBV28 and TRBJ2-7, the full variable domain is DVKVTQSSRYLVKRTGEKVFLECVQDMDHENMFWYRQDPGLGLRLIYFSYDVKMKEKGDIPEGYSVSREKKERFSLILESASTNQTSMYLCASSLYRDRVSYYEQYFGPGTRLTVT.

This chain uses TRBV29-1 with TRBJ2-1. The CDR3 sequence is 11 residues long. Germline loops: CDR1 SQVTM, CDR2 ANQGSEA. CDR3 sequence reads: CSVDRSNEQFF.

This rearrangement joins TRBV4-2 to TRBJ1-1; TCRdb calls TRBD1, which cannot be checked without DNA. This CDR3 is built from 14 residues. CDR1 and CDR2 (germline): LGHNA, YNFKEQ. CDR3 loop: CASSPRGLGPEAFF.

This chain links TRBV4-2 with TRBJ1-1; TCRdb returns TRBD1, unconfirmable since there is no DNA. CDR3 length: 16 residues. Germline assignment: CDR1 LGHNA and CDR2 YNFKEQ. The CDR3 reads CASSQETTGGDTEAFF.